This T cell receptor (beta chain) comes out of a study of T-cell memory formation after mild COVID-19. Whole-study results and caveats: The finding that pre-infection memory included some responding clones suggested that cross-reactive memory joined. Shrinking CD4+ clones were chiefly CM and EM; CD8+ ones were chiefly EMRA. Clones shrinking from day 15 to 85 showed even CD4/CD8 mixes; later expanders tilted CD4+.

Points on this clonotype: What it recognizes is unknown.

This CDR3 is 17 amino acids long. Germline V CDR1 and CDR2: MNHEY, SVGEGT. Losses at the gene ends were 6 bases for V and 2 bases for J; bases not matched to a gene: 13. Constant-segment primers and 5'RACE yielded cDNA libraries for TCR alpha and TCR beta, each carrying sample barcodes and UMIs. From the 5' RACE reads, TCRdb called clonotypes with MiXCR, one entry per CDR3 protein. The sample carries 190,000 or so distinct CDR3 sequences, about 22% recorded once. This chain links TRBV6-2 or TRBV6-3 with TRBJ2-3, with TRBD2 identical over 8 bases. This receptor was obtained from an adult woman who had mild COVID-19 (a few samples of this study predate the infection). Cell type and time point are not known. The sample comprised PBMCs or a T cell subset sorted from them (not recorded which). The CDR3 bases are TGTGCCAGCAGCAACGTAAATGAAGCGGGAGCCACAGATACGCAGTATTTT. It codes for CASSNVNEAGATDTQYF.